Listed below are T cell receptor beta chains from one sample, sequenced in a study of shared clonotypes between healthy human individuals. Produced via immunoSEQ multiplex PCR; TCRdb's table is partial and in-frame only. The sample contains a few hundred thousand clones, roughly 85% of which appear only once. Sequenced material: PBMCs. Source of these receptors: a woman aged 40-49 years in good health. Some clones in this sample may be carry-over from other donors' samples. The CDR3 runs from the conserved cysteine through the conserved F or W. The order of the fields is V gene, clone size, D gene, J gene, CDR3 DNA, CDR3 protein. A D gene is named only where the DNA matches it firmly. The size of a clone is reported for some rows only, either as once, few or many, or as a class for expanded clones.

v_call: TRBV7-3; clone_size: few; d_call: TRBD1; j_call: TRBJ2-1; cdr3_nt: TGTGCCAGCAGCAAGGACAGGGACGATGAGCAGTTCTTC; cdr3_aa: CASSKDRDDEQFF
v_call: TRBV30; clone_size: -; d_call: TRBD1; j_call: TRBJ2-3; cdr3_nt: TGTGCCTGGGGGAAGACAGGGAGAGGCGCAGATACGCAGTATTTT; cdr3_aa: CAWGKTGRGADTQYF
v_call: TRBV5-1; clone_size: -; d_call: -; j_call: TRBJ1-2; cdr3_nt: TGCGCCAGCAGCTTGGAGAGCCCTAACTATGGCTACACCTTC; cdr3_aa: CASSLESPNYGYTF
v_call: TRBV29-1; clone_size: -; d_call: TRBD2; j_call: TRBJ2-1; cdr3_nt: TGCAGCGTTCCGACTAGCGGGAGGCATAACTACAACAATGAGCAGTTCTTC; cdr3_aa: CSVPTSGRHNYNNEQFF
v_call: TRBV11-2; clone_size: once; d_call: -; j_call: TRBJ2-7; cdr3_nt: TGTGCCAGCAGCTTAGTGGGAGATGAATACGAGCAGTACTTC; cdr3_aa: CASSLVGDEYEQYF
v_call: TRBV2; clone_size: few; d_call: -; j_call: TRBJ2-7; cdr3_nt: TGTGCCAGCGATCCGGGGGAGGCCTACGAGCAGTACTTC; cdr3_aa: CASDPGEAYEQYF
v_call: TRBV6-5; clone_size: -; d_call: -; j_call: TRBJ2-5; cdr3_nt: TGTGCCAGCAGTCGGCTCGGGGAGACCCAGTACTTC; cdr3_aa: CASSRLGETQYF
v_call: TRBV27; clone_size: -; d_call: TRBD2; j_call: TRBJ2-1; cdr3_nt: TGTGCCAGCATTGGTCAGGCGGGGGGACCTTGGCCCGAGCAGTTCTTC; cdr3_aa: CASIGQAGGPWPEQFF
v_call: TRBV5-1; clone_size: -; d_call: TRBD2; j_call: TRBJ2-1; cdr3_nt: TGCGCCAGCAGCCCAGGGACTAGCGCCTTCCGCTCCTACAATGAGCAGTTCTTC; cdr3_aa: CASSPGTSAFRSYNEQFF
v_call: TRBV7-9; clone_size: -; d_call: TRBD2; j_call: TRBJ2-3; cdr3_nt: TGTGCCAGCAGCCGGACTAGCGGCACAGATACGCAGTATTTT; cdr3_aa: CASSRTSGTDTQYF
v_call: TRBV5-4; clone_size: -; d_call: -; j_call: TRBJ2-2; cdr3_nt: TGTGCCAGCAGCGTACCCTCCGGGGCTGGCGCCGGGGAGCTGTTTTTT; cdr3_aa: CASSVPSGAGAGELFF
v_call: TRBV2; clone_size: -; d_call: -; j_call: TRBJ2-2; cdr3_nt: TGTGCCAGCAATGGGTTCGGGGAGCTGTTTTTT; cdr3_aa: CASNGFGELFF
v_call: TRBV4-3; clone_size: -; d_call: TRBD2; j_call: TRBJ2-1; cdr3_nt: TGCGCCAGCAGCCTCTACTGGGGGGGGAACTACAATGAGCAGTTCTTC; cdr3_aa: CASSLYWGGNYNEQFF
v_call: TRBV4-2; clone_size: -; d_call: -; j_call: TRBJ2-3; cdr3_nt: TGTGCCAGCAGCCAAGAGCGGTCTAGCGGCACAGATACGCAGTATTTT; cdr3_aa: CASSQERSSGTDTQYF